The entry below describes one T cell receptor (beta chain). Its recognized antigen is unknown. No much larger clone is present one base from it, and per-base qualities are unavailable. CD8 naive samples were obtained by positive selection for CCR7 among CD45RO-negative cells, yielding a CD45RA+CCR7+ population from which TemRA cells were excluded. The donors were healthy, HIV-negative adults who had no recently reported acute infections or vaccinations. All donors were Caucasian adults living in Nashville, Tennessee, USA. Blood was obtained by leukapheresis, after which PBMCs were separated by Ficoll-Histopaque density gradient centrifugation and cryopreserved in liquid nitrogen vapor phase. Purity and quantity of every magnetically sorted T cell population were checked by analytical flow cytometry. From each sorted fraction, genomic DNA was isolated and quantified by UV absorbance on a Nanodrop 2000c.

The data were taken from a study of shared clonotypes between healthy human individuals (TCRdb year 2020). For context, the study as a whole: Two women and three men aged 18 to 49 years were included in the cohort. For each donor, CD4 naive and CD4 memory were each run on three plates, CD8 naive on two plates, and CD8 memory on one plate. The study deeply sequenced blood TCR repertoires of five healthy adults to estimate repertoire size and the extent of clonotype sharing between individuals. Libraries were prepared and TCR repertoires were sequenced by different laboratories using diverse techniques, in order to increase sequencing depth and limit assay-specific biases. Each donor's leukapheresis produced roughly between roughly 0.85 and 10 billion PBMCs.

The full study reports these points: Even with the large sequencing depth, rarefaction of the sorted-subset datasets indicated that sequencing was incomplete. Naive subsets generally had larger estimated clonotype richness than memory subsets did. Compared with non-shared clonotypes, clonotypes shared by all four sorted-subset donors had higher generation probabilities. Because the study included only a small number of donors, the genetic and exposure-history diversity represented was limited. Based on pairwise subsampling, the degree of clonotype sharing among donors was expected to be affected by sequencing depth. Roughly 5% of naive CD4, 3% to 3.5% of naive CD8, 2% to 2.5% of memory CD4, and 0.4% of memory CD8 clonotypes were shared across a few donors. Sampling was limited to blood, and TCR repertoires in tissue likely differ from TCR repertoires in blood.

From a lookup of the germline V gene, CDR1 and CDR2 are SGHVS and FQNEAQ. The CDR3 contains 15 residues, cysteine and phenylalanine counted. Only the CDR3 DNA is retained, 45 bases long and in frame from the first base. The germline V end is reduced by 5 bases and the J end by 0 bases; junction bases left unmatched: 2. Using the deep immunoSEQ assay, TCR CDR3 regions were amplified from genomic DNA by multiplex PCR. Extracted genomic DNA from each cell subset was spread evenly across all wells of several immunoSEQ 96-well plates, with each plate serving as a replicate. For sorted subsets, roughly 200 ng of genomic DNA, equivalent to around 29,000 T cell genomes, went into each replicate PCR. Purified libraries were quantified with a Qubit 3.0 fluorometer, sized on a Bioanalyzer 2100, and re-quantified with the KAPA Library Quantification kit. Every immunoSEQ 96-well plate was sequenced on a separate single-read 150-cycle Illumina NextSeq 550 flow cell. The study's processing was this. Because the immunoSEQ output held only junctional sequences and lacked quality scores, the filtering could not match the filtering applied to full-length reads. Sequences were annotated with PyIR, a Python wrapper for IgBLAST v1.9, using IMGT germline references to assign V/J genes and CDR3. Reads with weak V/J assignments (E-value above 1e-6), missing CDR3, stop codons, out-of-frame junctions, or ambiguous translated residues were removed. V3J clonotypes were defined by identical inferred V gene, J gene, and CDR3 amino acid sequence. To compute the percentage overlap between repertoires, the number of shared unique clonotypes was divided by the size of the smaller repertoire. RTK rarefaction, the Chao1 estimator, and Recon v2.1 estimates of unobserved clonotypes were used to assess repertoire richness. For all TCRbeta clonotypes obtained by the gDNA method from a handful of donors, generation probabilities were computed with OLGA. Sourced from immuneACCESS, this table was stored by TCRdb with only in-frame sequences that have V and J called. A share of the clones is absent; for the studies checked, an unresolved V gene accounts for under half, and the remainder has no known explanation. D and trimming come from the DNA, and the V and J calls and clone size come from that table. Recorded for this sample are about 1,800,000 clones; about 95% of them occurred a single time. The ten biggest clones cover more than 0.95% of the sample.

The sequencing input was naive CD8+ T cells sorted from blood. The sample's cell subset or site label, decoded: CD45RA+CCR7+. The clonotype was recovered from a man aged 18 to 30 in good health. This chain joins TRBV7-8 to TRBJ2-7; 12 junctional bases match TRBD2. CDR3 sequence: CASSALAGGSYEQYF. The DNA sequence follows: TGTGCCAGCAGCGCACTAGCGGGGGGCTCCTACGAGCAGTACTTC. Here the CDR3 is joined to the reference TRBV7-8 and TRBJ2-7 genes, and the full variable domain is: GAGVSQSPRYKVAKRGQDVALRCDPISGHVSLFWYQQALGQGPEFLTYFQNEAQLDKSGLPSDRFFAERPEGSVSTLKIQRTQQEDSAVYLCASSALAGGSYEQYFGPGTRLTVT.